This entry lists 30 T cell receptor beta chains sequenced from one sample in a study of blood T cell repertoires in COVID-19. Clones were read by immunoSEQ multiplex PCR, and TCRdb kept only the in-frame ones, dropping some. The sample contains hundreds of thousands of clones, 90% of which appear only once. Sequencing was done on a sample of PBMCs or T cells enriched from blood (not recorded which). The origin of the receptors is a man in his 60s who had recovered from COVID-19.

The rearrangement uses TRBV2 and TRBJ1-2; a possible D gene is TRBD1 (6 bases). CDR3 length: 14 amino acids. Trimming cost V 2 bases and J 5 bases, with 12 bases left between them. Per germline, CDR1 SNHLY and CDR2 FYNNEI. The CDR3 loop reads CASSERWTAYGYTF. In DNA form, the CDR3 reads TGTGCCAGCAGTGAAAGATGGACAGCATATGGCTACACCTTC.

This clone was observed a single time. The V call is TRBV6-5, the J call TRBJ2-7; 7 bases fit TRBD1. V was pared by 8 bases and J by 2 bases, with 9 bases of the junction left unmatched. The germline CDR1 and CDR2 sequences are MNHEY and SVGAGI. The CDR3 sequence is 14 residues long. CDR3 amino acids: CASESDRRTYEQYF. The CDR3 DNA reads as TGTGCCAGCGAATCGGACAGGCGGACCTACGAGCAGTACTTC.

This clone has only a few counts. For the CDR3, the DNA is TGTGCCAGCAGCCATTCCCGGCCCACTAACAATGAGCAGTTCTTC. Translation gives CASSHSRPTNNEQFF. The gene calls are TRBV4-2 and TRBJ2-1; D is unresolved. This CDR3 comprises 15 residues. Germline V gene sequence: CDR1 LGHNA, CDR2 YNFKEQ. With 3 bases removed from V and 5 bases from J, the gap between germline ends came to 14 bases.

V gene TRBV14 combines with J gene TRBJ1-3; D is unresolved. Trimming pared 1 base from V and 4 bases from J, leaving 11 bases between. Per germline, CDR1 SGHDN and CDR2 FVKESK. The CDR3 extends over 15 amino acids. For the CDR3, the DNA is TGTGCCAGCAGCCAAGCTTCCGCGGGCGGAAACACCATATATTTT. It codes for CASSQASAGGNTIYF. The full variable domain, in which reference TRBV14 and TRBJ1-3 provide the parts outside the CDR3, is EAGVTQFPSHSVIEKGQTVTLRCDPISGHDNLYWYRRVMGKEIKFLLHFVKESKQDESGMPNNRFLAERTGGTYSTLKVQPAELEDSGVYFCASSQASAGGNTIYFGEGSWLTVV.

This clone showed up just once. V usage is TRBV5-1 and J usage is TRBJ2-5; D possibly corresponds to TRBD1 (5 bases). The V end was cut by 5 bases, the J end by 5 bases, with 10 bases between. Germline V gives CDR1 SGHRS, CDR2 YFSETQ. The CDR3 runs to 12 residues. The CDR3 is CASSVPGETQYF. CDR3 in DNA: TGCGCCAGCAGTGTTCCAGGGGAGACCCAGTACTTC.

The count of this clone is one. V and J are TRBV27 and TRBJ2-6; D unresolved. Germline lookup yields CDR1 MNHEY and CDR2 SMNVEV (reference sequence). Trimming stripped 5 bases from V and 5 bases from J, with 16 bases between. The CDR3 has 16 amino acids. This CDR3 reads CASSPGRVTRANVLTF. In nucleotides, the CDR3 is TGTGCCAGCAGTCCCGGCCGGGTCACTCGGGCCAACGTCCTGACTTTC. The full variable domain, with the rest looked up from reference TRBV27 and TRBJ2-6, is EAQVTQNPRYLITVTGKKLTVTCSQNMNHEYMSWYRQDPGLGLRQIYYSMNVEVTDKGDVPEGYKVSRKEKRNFPLILESPSPNQTSLYFCASSPGRVTRANVLTFGAGSRLTVL.

The chain has TRBV27 and TRBJ1-1, with D possibly being TRBD1 (6 bases). Trimming stripped 7 bases from V and 4 bases from J, with 16 bases between. The CDR3 sequence is 14 residues long. Germline CDR1 MNHEY, CDR2 SMNVEV (reference sequence). Here the CDR3 DNA reads TGTGCCAGCACGTCCTACAGGGTGGGCACTGAAGCTTTCTTT. Its translation: CASTSYRVGTEAFF.

The J gene is TRBJ2-1, the V gene TRBV7-8; 12 nucleotides line up with TRBD2. CDR1 is SGHVS, CDR2 FQNEAQ, per germline. This CDR3 spans 15 amino acids. The V gene end was trimmed by 3 bases and the J gene end by 7 bases; junction bases not matched to a gene: 4. The CDR3 DNA sequence: TGTGCCAGCAGCTTCCCTAGCGGGAGGGCGAATGAGCAGTTCTTC. Protein sequence: CASSFPSGRANEQFF.

A few counts support this clone. The chain recombines TRBV30 with TRBJ1-4, with D possibly TRBD1 on 6 matching bases. Germline assignment: CDR1 GTSNPN and CDR2 SVGIG (reference sequence). The CDR3 is made up of 16 amino acids. V lost 3 bases, J lost 4 bases, and 18 bases lay in between. The CDR3 is CAWRAQARGGNEKLFF. Written as DNA, the CDR3 is TGTGCCTGGAGGGCCCAAGCGAGGGGGGGTAATGAAAAACTGTTTTTT.

The gene calls are TRBV2 and TRBJ1-2; the match to TRBD1 covers 9 bases. The length of the CDR3 is 15 residues. Germline V lookup: CDR1 SNHLY, CDR2 FYNNEI. Trimming cost V 2 bases and J 4 bases; bases outside gene matches: 5. The CDR3 sequence is CASSENRGRGYGYTF. CDR3 bases: TGTGCCAGCAGTGAAAACAGGGGGCGAGGCTATGGCTACACCTTC.

This clone was seen only a few times. The J gene is TRBJ1-4, the V gene TRBV7-9; 7 nucleotides line up with TRBD1. CDR3 length: 15 amino acids. The germline V gene encodes CDR1 SEHNR and CDR2 FQNEAQ (reference sequence). Germline trimming cut 4 bases from V and 8 bases from J; bases unmatched to any gene: 10. CDR3 sequence (DNA): TGTGCCAGCAGCTGGCCTTTCCGGGACAGAGAAAAACTGTTTTTT. It encodes CASSWPFRDREKLFF.

The rearrangement joins TRBV7-3 to TRBJ2-5, with TRBD2 matching over 7 bases. The CDR3 is 15 amino acids. The V gene end was trimmed by 5 bases and the J gene end by 3 bases; junction bases not matched to a gene: 9. CDR1 is SGHTA and CDR2 is FQGTGA in the germline V gene. The CDR3 DNA reads TGTGCCAGCAGCCAAGGGAGGGGACGTAAAGAGACCCAGTACTTC. This sequence encodes CASSQGRGRKETQYF.

The chain recombines TRBV5-4 with TRBJ2-7; tentative D call: TRBD2 (7 bases). The CDR3 has 15 residues. CDR1 SGHNT and CDR2 YYREEE come from the germline V gene (reference sequence). V lost 0 bases and J 2 bases, leaving 12 bases between the germline ends. Here the CDR3 DNA reads TGTGCCAGCAGCTTGGTGGCGGGGGCTACCTACGAGCAGTACTTC. This codes for CASSLVAGATYEQYF.

The chain is built from TRBV11-2 and TRBJ1-1; maybe TRBD1 (6 bases). The CDR3 is 18 residues long. The germline V and J ends were trimmed by 2 bases and 5 bases, with 24 bases remaining between them. Germline lookup yields CDR1 SGHAT and CDR2 FQNNGV. The DNA for the CDR3 is TGTGCCAGCAGCTTAAGGCCGGGGGGGGCAGGGAGTCGGACTGAAGCTTTCTTT. Encoded protein: CASSLRPGGAGSRTEAFF.

The chain employs TRBV19 and TRBJ2-1; the match to TRBD2 covers 11 bases. The germline V gene has CDR1 LNHDA and CDR2 SQIVND (reference sequence). J lost 7 bases, V lost 2 bases, and 1 base had no gene match. The CDR3 loop spans 14 amino acids. Here the CDR3 DNA reads TGTGCCAGTAGTATAAGACTAGCGGGGAATGAGCAGTTCTTC. Translation gives CASSIRLAGNEQFF.

This sequence joins TRBV5-1 and TRBJ2-2, with TRBD1 as a possible D gene (5 bases). Between the trimmed V and J ends, which lost 0 bases and 4 bases, there was a span of 10 bases. Germline values: CDR1 SGHRS, CDR2 YFSETQ. This CDR3 is 15 amino acids long. The CDR3 nucleotides are TGCGCCAGCAGCTTGGCCCAGGGTGCCACCGGGGAGCTGTTTTTT. This encodes CASSLAQGATGELFF.

The chain couples TRBV18 to TRBJ2-2; D is possibly TRBD1 (6 bases). In germline, CDR1 is KGHSH, CDR2 LQKENI. Trimming cost V 4 bases and J 1 base, with 13 bases left between them. The CDR3 runs to 16 residues. The CDR3 sequence: CASSLQGLKNTGELFF. As DNA, the CDR3 is TGTGCCAGCTCACTACAGGGCCTCAAGAACACCGGGGAGCTGTTTTTT.

This chain uses TRBV6-5 with TRBJ1-3; 12 bases agree with TRBD1. V trimming: 6 bases; J trimming: 6 bases; junction bases outside the gene matches: 6. The CDR3 is made up of 15 amino acids. Germline values: CDR1 MNHEY, CDR2 SVGAGI. The CDR3 coding sequence is TGTGCCAGCAGAGGTGGGACAGGGGGCGAAAACACCATATATTTT. It is translated as CASRGGTGGENTIYF.

This chain connects TRBV15 to TRBJ2-3, with D possibly being TRBD2 (5 bases). The CDR3 spans 16 residues. Looked up from germline, CDR1 is LNHNV and CDR2 is YYDKDF (reference sequence). Trimming cost V 5 bases and J 4 bases, with 19 bases left between them. The CDR3 region has the DNA TGTGCCACCAGCCTCGGAGTCTCGGTAGCGTCAGATACGCAGTATTTT. As protein: CATSLGVSVASDTQYF.

This clone showed up just once. The chain is built from TRBV9 and TRBJ1-3; 8 bases are a match to TRBD1. Germline V gene data show CDR1 as SGDLS and CDR2 as YYNGEE. The CDR3 runs to 16 residues. J was trimmed by 0 bases and V by 3 bases; bases with no gene match: 5. DNA of the CDR3: TGTGCCAGCAGCGCCGGGACAGGCAACTCTGGAAACACCATATATTTT. It is translated as CASSAGTGNSGNTIYF.

The chain combines TRBV11-2 with TRBJ1-3; TRBD1 matches at 9 bases. V trimming: 6 bases; J trimming: 2 bases; junction bases outside the gene matches: 5. The CDR3 is 15 residues long. CDR1 SGHAT and CDR2 FQNNGV come from the germline V gene. The CDR3 coding sequence is TGTGCCAGCAGTCGCGGACAGGGGACTGGAAACACCATATATTTT. This codes for CASSRGQGTGNTIYF.

J is TRBJ2-7 and V is TRBV5-4, with D unclear. This CDR3 region has 13 residues. The V gene lost 1 base and the J gene lost 0 bases, with 5 bases spanning the gap. CDR1 and CDR2 from the germline V gene are SGHNT and YYREEE (reference sequence). In DNA form, the CDR3 reads TGTGCCAGCAGCTTGAGCAACTCCTACGAGCAGTACTTC. Protein: CASSLSNSYEQYF.

The V and J genes are TRBV7-9 and TRBJ2-7, with 9 bases identical to TRBD1. V was clipped by 2 bases and J by 7 bases; unmatched bases: 9. The CDR3 is 15 amino acids. Germline-derived CDR1 and CDR2 are SEHNR and FQNEAQ (reference sequence). The CDR3 DNA sequence: TGTGCCAGCAGCTTAATGGAAGGACAGGGGATGGAGCAGTACTTC. Translated: CASSLMEGQGMEQYF.

This sequence joins TRBV18 and TRBJ2-2; no clear D gene. Per germline, CDR1 KGHSH and CDR2 LQKENI. This CDR3 has 16 amino acids. With 3 bases removed from V and 0 bases from J, the gap between germline ends came to 11 bases. The CDR3 region has the DNA TGTGCCAGCTCACCTGTAGGCGGAACGAACACCGGGGAGCTGTTTTTT. It encodes CASSPVGGTNTGELFF. The full variable domain, with the rest looked up from reference TRBV18 and TRBJ2-2, is NAGVMQNPRHLVRRRGQEARLRCSPMKGHSHVYWYRQLPEEGLKFMVYLQKENIIDESGMPKERFSAEFPKEGPSILRIQQVVRGDSAAYFCASSPVGGTNTGELFFGEGSRLTVL.

The chain combines TRBV19 with TRBJ2-1, with 7 bases that match TRBD2. The trim removed 4 bases at V and 2 bases at J, leaving 5 bases unmatched. Germline CDR1 is LNHDA and CDR2 is SQIVND (reference sequence). The CDR3 consists of 15 residues. CDR3 residues: CASSTSGDPYNEQFF. The CDR3 coding sequence is TGTGCCAGTAGTACAAGCGGGGACCCCTACAATGAGCAGTTCTTC.

This sequence joins TRBV3-1 (or the pseudogene TRBV3-2) and TRBJ2-7, with TRBD1 identical over 11 bases. CDR1 is LGHDT, CDR2 YNNKEL, per germline (reference sequence). V trimming: 0 bases; J trimming: 3 bases; junction bases outside the gene matches: 10. The CDR3 totals 18 residues. CDR3 amino acids: CASSQDRDRGYFGYEQYF. CDR3 sequence (DNA): TGTGCCAGCAGCCAAGACCGGGACAGGGGGTATTTTGGCTACGAGCAGTACTTC.

The rearrangement uses TRBV7-9 and TRBJ2-5; the D gene is possibly TRBD2 (5 bases). The V end lost 5 bases, the J end lost 3 bases, and 10 bases lay between the germline ends. The CDR3 sequence is 13 residues long. Germline V gives CDR1 SEHNR, CDR2 FQNEAQ (reference sequence). CDR3 region: CASSTSGEETQYF. The CDR3, as DNA: TGTGCCAGCAGCACGAGCGGCGAAGAGACCCAGTACTTC.

The chain is built from TRBV4-3 and TRBJ2-1; D not certain. The V gene lost 0 bases and the J gene lost 0 bases, with 9 bases spanning the gap. This CDR3 is 16 amino acids long. Germline lookup yields CDR1 LGHNA and CDR2 YSLEER. CDR3 amino acids: CASSQDLASSYNEQFF. The DNA for the CDR3 is TGCGCCAGCAGCCAAGATCTTGCGAGCTCCTACAATGAGCAGTTCTTC.

This clone was seen a few times. The rearrangement uses TRBV7-9 and TRBJ2-7; D may be TRBD2 (5 bases). V was trimmed by 4 bases and J by 2 bases, leaving 18 bases between them. The CDR3 consists of 16 residues. Germline values: CDR1 SEHNR, CDR2 FQNEAQ (reference sequence). This chain's CDR3 is CASSSPKRMVPYEQYF. The CDR3 nucleotides are TGTGCCAGCAGCTCCCCGAAGCGGATGGTACCCTACGAGCAGTACTTC. Using reference TRBV7-9 and TRBJ2-7 for the parts outside the CDR3, the full variable domain is DTGVSQNPRHKITKRGQNVTFRCDPISEHNRLYWYRQTLGQGPEFLTYFQNEAQLEKSRLLSDRFSAERPKGSFSTLEIQRTEQGDSAMYLCASSSPKRMVPYEQYFGPGTRLTVT.

The V call is TRBV5-1, the J call TRBJ2-1; 8 nucleotides line up with TRBD2. The germline V gene has CDR1 SGHRS and CDR2 YFSETQ. The CDR3 covers 18 residues. V trimming: 4 bases; J trimming: 2 bases; junction bases outside the gene matches: 14. This CDR3 is CASSVGAGGSGAYNEQFF. CDR3 bases: TGCGCCAGCAGCGTGGGAGCGGGTGGTAGCGGGGCCTACAATGAGCAGTTCTTC.